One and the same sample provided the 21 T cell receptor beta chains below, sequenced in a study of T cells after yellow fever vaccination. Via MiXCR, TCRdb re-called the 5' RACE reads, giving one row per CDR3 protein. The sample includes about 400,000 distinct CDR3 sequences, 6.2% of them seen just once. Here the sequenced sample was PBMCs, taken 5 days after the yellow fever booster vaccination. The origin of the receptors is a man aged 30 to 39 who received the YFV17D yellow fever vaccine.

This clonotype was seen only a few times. The chain's CDR3 is CASSFDKIGNTIYF. For the CDR3, the DNA is TGTGCCAGCAGTTTTGACAAGATTGGAAACACCATATATTTT. The gene calls are TRBV12-3 or TRBV12-4 and TRBJ1-3; D remains unclear. V dropped 3 bases and J dropped 3 bases, with 9 bases sitting between them. CDR3 length: 14 amino acids.

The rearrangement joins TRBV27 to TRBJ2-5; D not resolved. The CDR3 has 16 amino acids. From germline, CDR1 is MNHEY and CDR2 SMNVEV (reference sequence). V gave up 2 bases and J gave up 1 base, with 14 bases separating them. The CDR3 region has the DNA TGTGCCAGCAGTTTAATACAGCCAATCTTCCAAGAGACCCAGTACTTC. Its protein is CASSLIQPIFQETQYF.

The CDR3 region is CASSSRGGTSTDTQYF. DNA of the CDR3: TGTGCCAGCAGCTCACGCGGGGGGACTAGCACAGATACGCAGTATTTT. The chain is built from TRBV7-8 and TRBJ2-3; 8 nucleotides line up with TRBD2. The germline V gene has CDR1 SGHVS and CDR2 FQNEAQ. V shed 4 bases and J 0 bases; nucleotides not matched to a gene: 6. The CDR3 has 16 amino acids.

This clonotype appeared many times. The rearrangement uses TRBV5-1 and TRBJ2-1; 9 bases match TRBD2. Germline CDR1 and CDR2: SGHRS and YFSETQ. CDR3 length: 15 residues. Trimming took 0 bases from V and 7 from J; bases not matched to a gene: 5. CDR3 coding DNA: TGCGCCAGCAGCTTGGGGGCTAGCGGGACTAATGAGCAGTTCTTC. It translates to CASSLGASGTNEQFF.

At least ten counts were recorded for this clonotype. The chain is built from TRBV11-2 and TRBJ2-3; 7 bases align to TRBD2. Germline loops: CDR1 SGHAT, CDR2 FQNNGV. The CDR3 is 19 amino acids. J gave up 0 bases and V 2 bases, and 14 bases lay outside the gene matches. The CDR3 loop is CASSLFSRGGRGSTDTQYF. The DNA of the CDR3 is TGTGCCAGCAGCTTATTCTCTCGGGGCGGGAGAGGTAGCACAGATACGCAGTATTTT.

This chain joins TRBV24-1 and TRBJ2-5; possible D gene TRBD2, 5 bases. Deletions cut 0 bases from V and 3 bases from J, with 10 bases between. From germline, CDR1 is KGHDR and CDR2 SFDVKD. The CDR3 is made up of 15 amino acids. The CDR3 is CATSDLAGNEETQYF. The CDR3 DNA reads TGTGCCACCAGTGATTTGGCGGGTAATGAAGAGACCCAGTACTTC.

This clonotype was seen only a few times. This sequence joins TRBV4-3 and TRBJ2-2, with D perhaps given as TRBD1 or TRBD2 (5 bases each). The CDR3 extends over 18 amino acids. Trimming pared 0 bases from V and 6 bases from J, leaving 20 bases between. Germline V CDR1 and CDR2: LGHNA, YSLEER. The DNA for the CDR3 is TGCGCCAGCAGCCAAGATGAGGGGTACCATCCCCATGCCGGGGAGCTGTTTTTT. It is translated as CASSQDEGYHPHAGELFF.

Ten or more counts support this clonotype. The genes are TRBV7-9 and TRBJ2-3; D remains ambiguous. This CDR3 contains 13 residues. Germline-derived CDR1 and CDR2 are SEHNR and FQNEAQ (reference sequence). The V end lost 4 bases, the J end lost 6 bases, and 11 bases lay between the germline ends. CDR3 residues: CASSSYITDTQYF. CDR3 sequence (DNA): TGTGCCAGCAGCTCCTACATTACGGATACGCAGTATTTT.

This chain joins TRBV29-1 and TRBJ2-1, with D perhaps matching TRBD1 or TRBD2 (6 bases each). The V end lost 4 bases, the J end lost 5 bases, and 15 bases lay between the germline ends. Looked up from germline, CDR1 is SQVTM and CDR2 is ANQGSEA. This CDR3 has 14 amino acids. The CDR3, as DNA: TGCAGCGTTGCGAGGGGGGCGTCTAACAATGAGCAGTTCTTC. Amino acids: CSVARGASNNEQFF.

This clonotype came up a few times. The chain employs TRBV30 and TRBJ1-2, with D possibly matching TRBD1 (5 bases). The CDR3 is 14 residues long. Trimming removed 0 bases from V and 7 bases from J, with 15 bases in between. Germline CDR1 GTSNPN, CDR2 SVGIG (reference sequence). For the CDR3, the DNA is TGTGCCTGGAGTGTAGGGGTACTCCGAGGTGGCTACACCTTC. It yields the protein CAWSVGVLRGGYTF.

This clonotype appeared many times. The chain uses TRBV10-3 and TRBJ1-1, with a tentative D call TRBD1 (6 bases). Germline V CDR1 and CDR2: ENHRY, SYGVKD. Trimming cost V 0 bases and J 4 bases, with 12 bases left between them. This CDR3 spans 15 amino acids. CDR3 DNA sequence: TGTGCCATCAGTGAGTCGAAGAGGGGGGCCACTGAAGCTTTCTTT. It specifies CAISESKRGATEAFF.

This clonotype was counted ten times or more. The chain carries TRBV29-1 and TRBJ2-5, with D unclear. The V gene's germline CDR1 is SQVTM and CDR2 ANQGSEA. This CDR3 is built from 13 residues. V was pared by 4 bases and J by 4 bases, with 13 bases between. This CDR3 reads CSVVTGFGETQYF. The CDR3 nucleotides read TGCAGCGTTGTAACGGGTTTTGGAGAGACCCAGTACTTC.

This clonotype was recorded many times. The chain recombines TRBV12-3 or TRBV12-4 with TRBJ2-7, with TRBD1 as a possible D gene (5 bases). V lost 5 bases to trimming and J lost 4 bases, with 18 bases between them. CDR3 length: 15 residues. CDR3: CASSRTPTVSYEQYF. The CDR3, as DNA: TGTGCCAGCAGTCGTACCCCGACAGTCAGTTACGAGCAGTACTTC.

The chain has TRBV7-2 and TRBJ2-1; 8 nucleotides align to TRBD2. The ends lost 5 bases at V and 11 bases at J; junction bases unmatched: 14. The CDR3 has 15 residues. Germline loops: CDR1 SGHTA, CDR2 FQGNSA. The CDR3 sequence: CASSLRREGGRQQFF. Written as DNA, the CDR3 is TGTGCCAGCAGCCTCCGTCGGGAGGGCGGGCGCCAGCAGTTCTTC.

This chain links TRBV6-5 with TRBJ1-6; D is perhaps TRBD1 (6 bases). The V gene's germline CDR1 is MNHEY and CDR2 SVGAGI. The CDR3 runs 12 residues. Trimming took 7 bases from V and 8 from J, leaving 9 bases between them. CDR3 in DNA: TGTGCCAGCAAAAGGGGGGATTCACCCCTCCACTTT. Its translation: CASKRGDSPLHF.

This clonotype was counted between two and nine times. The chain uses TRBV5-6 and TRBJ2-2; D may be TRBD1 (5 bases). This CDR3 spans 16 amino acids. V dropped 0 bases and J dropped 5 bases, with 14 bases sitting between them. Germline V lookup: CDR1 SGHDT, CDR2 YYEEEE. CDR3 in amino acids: CASSLGGTGMTGELFF. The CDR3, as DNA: TGTGCCAGCAGCTTGGGGGGTACAGGAATGACCGGGGAGCTGTTTTTT.

As DNA, the CDR3 is TGTGCCAGCACTCTAGCGGGACCTTACGAGCAGTACTTC. It specifies CASTLAGPYEQYF. This chain connects TRBV12-3 or TRBV12-4 to TRBJ2-7; TRBD2 aligns across 9 bases. V dropped 7 bases and J dropped 4; count of bases not matched to a gene: 5. The length of the CDR3 is 13 residues.

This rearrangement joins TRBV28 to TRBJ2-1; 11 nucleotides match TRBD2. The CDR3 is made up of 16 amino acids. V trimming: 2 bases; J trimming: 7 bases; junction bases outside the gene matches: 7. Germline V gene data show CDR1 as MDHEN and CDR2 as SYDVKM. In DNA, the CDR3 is TGTGCCAGCAGTTTAGGTGTAGCGGGAGGGGAAAATGAGCAGTTCTTC. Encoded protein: CASSLGVAGGENEQFF.

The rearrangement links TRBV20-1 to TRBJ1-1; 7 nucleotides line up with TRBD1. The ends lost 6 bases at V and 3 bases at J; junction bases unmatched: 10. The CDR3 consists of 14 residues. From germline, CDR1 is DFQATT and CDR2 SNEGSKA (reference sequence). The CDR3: CSATTGTAYTEAFF. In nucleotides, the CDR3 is TGCAGTGCGACCACCGGGACAGCCTACACTGAAGCTTTCTTT.

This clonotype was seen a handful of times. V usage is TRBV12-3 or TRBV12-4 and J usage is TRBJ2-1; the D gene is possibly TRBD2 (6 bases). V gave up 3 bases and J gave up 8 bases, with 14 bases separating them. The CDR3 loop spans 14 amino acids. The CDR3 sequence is CASSFYGSKDEQFF. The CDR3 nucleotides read TGTGCCAGCAGTTTTTACGGGAGTAAGGATGAGCAGTTCTTC.

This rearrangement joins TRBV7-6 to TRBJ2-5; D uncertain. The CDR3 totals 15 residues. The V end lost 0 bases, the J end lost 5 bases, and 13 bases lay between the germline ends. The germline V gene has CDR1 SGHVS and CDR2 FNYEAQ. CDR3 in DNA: TGTGCCAGCAGCTTAGCGGGAACCCGTACGGAGACCCAGTACTTC. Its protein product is CASSLAGTRTETQYF.